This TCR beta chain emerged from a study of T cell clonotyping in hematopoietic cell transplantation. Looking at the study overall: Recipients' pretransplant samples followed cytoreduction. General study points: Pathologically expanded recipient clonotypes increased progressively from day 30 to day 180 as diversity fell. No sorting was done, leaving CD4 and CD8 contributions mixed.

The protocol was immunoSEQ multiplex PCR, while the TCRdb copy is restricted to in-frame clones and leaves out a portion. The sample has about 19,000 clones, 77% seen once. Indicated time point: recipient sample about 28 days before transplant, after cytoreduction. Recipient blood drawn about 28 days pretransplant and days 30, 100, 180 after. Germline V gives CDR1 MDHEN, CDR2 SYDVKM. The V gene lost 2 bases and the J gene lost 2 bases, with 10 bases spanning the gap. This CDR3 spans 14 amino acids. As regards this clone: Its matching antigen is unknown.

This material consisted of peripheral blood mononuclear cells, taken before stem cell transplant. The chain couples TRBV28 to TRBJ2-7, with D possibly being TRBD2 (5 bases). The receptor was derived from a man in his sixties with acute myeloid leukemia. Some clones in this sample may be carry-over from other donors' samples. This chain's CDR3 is CASSLRSDTYEQYF. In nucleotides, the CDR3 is TGTGCCAGCAGTTTACGTAGCGATACCTACGAGCAGTACTTC.